Given below is one TCR beta chain in context. These data belong to a study of blood T cell repertoires in COVID-19. The table came from immunoSEQ multiplex PCR; TCRdb's copy has only in-frame clones and leaves some out. The repertoire consists of roughly 240,000 clones, with roughly 86% occurring once and the leading ten covering approximately 3%. Germline CDR1 SGDLS, CDR2 YYNGEE. The length of the CDR3 is 16 residues. The ends lost 1 base at V and 4 bases at J; junction bases unmatched: 6. The receptor was isolated from a woman in her twenties or thirties who had recovered from COVID-19. This chain joins TRBV9 and TRBJ1-3, with 9 bases that match TRBD1. The sequenced sample was peripheral blood. CDR3 sequence: CASSVYTGGFGNTIYF. The CDR3 region has the DNA TGTGCCAGCAGCGTATACACAGGGGGCTTCGGAAACACCATATATTTT.